This TCR beta chain was sequenced during a study of CD8 T cells in ankylosing spondylitis. Overall study findings and caveats: Reportedly, significant enrichment of disease-linked clones occurred in matched ankylosing spondylitis synovial fluid. Before this, some motif variants had been reported in reactive arthritis synovial fluid and blood. A TCR beta motif of several highly homologous variants appeared characteristic of ankylosing spondylitis blood. Researchers report that disease-linked clones proved CD8+ and relatively rare in peripheral blood.

The CDR3 covers 14 residues. Per germline, CDR1 MNHNS and CDR2 SASEGT. Trimming took 7 bases from V and 1 from J, leaving 11 bases between them. A single record per CDR3 protein comes from TCRdb applying MiXCR to the 5' RACE reads. The data hold some 130,000 distinct CDR3 sequences, with 6% to 8.5% observed a single time. This clonotype was seen many times. The antigen is not known. V is TRBV6-1 and J is TRBJ1-5; a possible D gene is TRBD1 (6 bases). The origin of this receptor is a female donor with ankylosing spondylitis or in good health (not recorded which). Sequencing used blood, either unsorted or a sorted T cell fraction (not recorded which). The CDR3 sequence: CASKGGASNQPQHF. DNA of the CDR3: TGTGCCAGCAAAGGGGGGGCGAGCAATCAGCCCCAGCATTTT.